The T cell receptor (beta chain) under discussion was sequenced for a study of Tregs in tolerant kidney transplant recipients. The V end was cut by 2 bases, the J end by 1 base, with 2 bases between. Germline V gene data show CDR1 as SNHLY and CDR2 as FYNNEI. The CDR3 loop spans 12 amino acids. Details on this clone: Its target is not known. The read is 3 residues too short to cover the CDR3 end, so that end is filled in from the germline J gene.

The nonmyeloablative bone marrow transplants came from related graft donors, with transient mixed chimerism. Overall study results and limits: In tolerant patients, donor-specific Tregs outgrew total Tregs, suggesting antigen-driven expansion. Validation in larger populations is needed because few patients were studied.

Clones were sequenced by immunoSEQ multiplex PCR, and TCRdb holds only the in-frame ones, with some missing. The sample totals 25,000 to 35,000 clones. Sequenced material: CD4+ T cells from blood (PBMCs), taken 24 months after the transplant. The chain employs TRBV2 and TRBJ2-5; D call uncertain. The sequence came from a human patient who received a combined kidney and bone marrow transplant. The graft donor may have given rise to some T cells. CDR3 loop: CASSELQETQYF. Incomplete CDR3 DNA: TGTGCCAGCAGTGAACTCCAAGAGACC.